This is a list of T cell receptor beta chains from one sample in a study of T-cell reconstitution after alpha-beta-depleted transplantation in children. TCRdb redid the calling of the PCR reads with MiXCR, one entry per CDR3 protein. Seen here are roughly 310,000 distinct CDR3 sequences, over 20% observed once, and the top ten hold roughly 11%. The sample in question was PBMCs, mostly from graft donor cells, obtained 180 days after TCRalphabeta/CD19-depleted stem cell transplant. The origin of the receptors is a male patient younger than 18 who had a stem cell transplant for acute lymphoblastic leukemia, so the T cells may come from the graft donor. Each CDR3 is given with its conserved first and last residue.

v_gene	j_gene	CDR3aa
TRBV28	TRBJ1-1	CASSLSGQGRTEAFF
TRBV4-1	TRBJ2-2	CASSHKSGDYTGELFF
TRBV12-3/TRBV12-4	TRBJ2-7	CASSLTGSTYEQYF
TRBV29-1	TRBJ1-2	CSVQGQSPHGYTF
TRBV3-1	TRBJ2-5	CASSPPGGSLGAQYF
TRBV5-1	TRBJ2-7	CASSFTALTYEQYF
TRBV20-1	TRBJ1-5	CSARAPASDQPQHF
TRBV12-3/TRBV12-4	TRBJ2-3	CASSSWTSSTDTQYF
TRBV20-1	TRBJ2-7	CSARGGIAYEQYF
TRBV12-3/TRBV12-4	TRBJ2-7	CASSLGTSGRASGEQYF
TRBV29-1	TRBJ2-4	CSVERGTGDIQYF
TRBV9	TRBJ2-7	CASSHAGTGRNEQYF
TRBV25-1	TRBJ1-5	CASSEGVYSNQPQHF
TRBV29-1	TRBJ2-7	CSVEPGHGYYEQYF
TRBV5-5	TRBJ2-5	CASSLVTSRDHETQYF
TRBV20-1	TRBJ1-2	CSALGQSTPNYGYTF